The 23 T cell receptor beta chains below come from one sample, sequenced in a study of cytomegalovirus exposure and HLA in healthy donors. PCR amplification relied on 60 Vbeta primers (plus 13 Jbeta primers). TCRdb's table, derived via immunoSEQ multiplex PCR, lists solely in-frame clones and lacks some. The data contain about 92,000 clones, about two thirds of them singletons. Specimen: PBMCs. The receptor source for this set is a man in his fifties in good health and CMV-seronegative.

V usage is TRBV13 and J usage is TRBJ2-5; TRBD2 matches at 8 bases. With V trimmed by 7 bases and J by 4 bases, 14 bases remained unmatched. This CDR3 is 16 amino acids long. The germline V gene encodes CDR1 PRHDT and CDR2 FYEKMQ (reference sequence). The CDR3: CASTLVNGGARETQYF. CDR3 bases: TGTGCCAGCACCCTTGTGAACGGGGGGGCCAGAGAGACCCAGTACTTC.

This clone has only one observation. The chain joins TRBV20-1 to TRBJ1-2; D ambiguous. Germline assignment: CDR1 DFQATT and CDR2 SNEGSKA (reference sequence). Trimming took off 1 base at V and 7 bases at J, with 4 bases between the two ends. CDR3 length: 10 residues. The CDR3 DNA follows: TGCAGTGCTAGAGGCAGTGGCTACACCTTC. It specifies CSARGSGYTF.

V and J are TRBV7-2 and TRBJ1-2; D unresolved. Germline CDR1 is SGHTA and CDR2 is FQGNSA. The CDR3 is 12 amino acids. Trimming cost V 2 bases and J 4 bases, with 5 bases left between them. The CDR3 coding sequence is TGTGCCAGCAGCTTAAGCCTCTATGGCTACACCTTC. Translation: CASSLSLYGYTF.

The chain is built from TRBV10-3 and TRBJ2-4, with 7 positions matching TRBD1. Germline CDR1 is ENHRY and CDR2 is SYGVKD. The CDR3 contains 14 residues. V dropped 0 bases and J dropped 6; count of bases not matched to a gene: 2. DNA of the CDR3: TGTGCCATCAGTGAGTCGCAGGGGGTAAACATTCAGTACTTC. Its translation: CAISESQGVNIQYF.

V and J are TRBV2 and TRBJ1-5; D not resolved. The germline V gene encodes CDR1 SNHLY and CDR2 FYNNEI. With 2 bases removed from V and 3 bases from J, the gap between germline ends came to 8 bases. This CDR3 has 14 amino acids. For the CDR3, the DNA is TGTGCCAGCAGTGAAACGGGGTACAATCAGCCCCAGCATTTT. Translated: CASSETGYNQPQHF.

The chain employs TRBV4-3 and TRBJ2-3; 8 bases fit TRBD1. The CDR3 contains 15 residues. The germline CDR1 and CDR2 sequences are LGHNA and YSLEER. J was trimmed by 1 base and V by 3 bases; bases with no gene match: 3. CDR3 in amino acids: CASSQTGDGTDTQYF. The CDR3 DNA reads as TGCGCCAGCAGCCAGACAGGGGACGGCACAGATACGCAGTATTTT.

This clone occurred once. The rearrangement uses TRBV5-4 and TRBJ1-1; 7 nucleotides agree with TRBD1. The V segment lost 4 bases and the J segment 1 base; nucleotides outside the gene matches: 7. CDR1 is SGHNT, CDR2 YYREEE, per germline (reference sequence). This CDR3 is built from 15 residues. The CDR3: CASSPPGQRNTEAFF. In nucleotides, the CDR3 is TGTGCCAGCAGCCCTCCGGGACAGAGGAACACTGAAGCTTTCTTT.

The chain links TRBV5-6 to TRBJ1-3, with D possibly being TRBD1 (6 bases). CDR3 size: 15 residues. The germline CDR1 and CDR2 sequences are SGHDT and YYEEEE. The V and J ends lost 3 bases and 0 bases respectively, with 10 bases between them. CDR3 residues: CASSWGHLSGNTIYF. The DNA of the CDR3 is TGTGCCAGCAGCTGGGGACACCTCTCTGGAAACACCATATATTTT.

V gene TRBV14 combines with J gene TRBJ1-1; D perhaps matches TRBD1 (5 bases). CDR3 length: 12 amino acids. Trimming removed 5 bases from V and 13 bases from J, with 17 bases in between. Per germline, CDR1 SGHDN and CDR2 FVKESK. The CDR3 bases are TGTGCCAGCAGCTACGTGACAGTACCGGTTTTCTTT. Translating it yields CASSYVTVPVFF.

In this sample, this clone turned up a few times. V usage is TRBV15 and J usage is TRBJ2-3, with 7 bases matching TRBD2. The CDR3 consists of 16 residues. Germline trimming cut 1 base from V and 5 bases from J; bases unmatched to any gene: 9. Per the germline V gene, CDR1 is LNHNV and CDR2 is YYDKDF (reference sequence). The CDR3 DNA sequence: TGTGCCACCAGCAGAGGAGGCGGGAGAAAGAGAGATACGCAGTATTTT. Amino acid sequence: CATSRGGGRKRDTQYF.

The chain couples TRBV19 to TRBJ1-6, with D perhaps matching TRBD1 (6 bases). This CDR3 is built from 16 residues. Deletions cut 10 bases from V and 0 bases from J, with 16 bases between. Germline V lookup: CDR1 LNHDA, CDR2 SQIVND (reference sequence). Written as DNA, the CDR3 is TGTGCCACCCCCGGGACACTTCTCTCCTATAATTCACCCCTCCACTTT. Residues: CATPGTLLSYNSPLHF. The variable domain in full, completed from reference TRBV19 and TRBJ1-6, reads DGGITQSPKYLFRKEGQNVTLSCEQNLNHDAMYWYRQDPGQGLRLIYYSQIVNDFQKGDIAEGYSVSREKKESFPLTVTSAQKNPTAFYLCATPGTLLSYNSPLHFGNGTRLTVT.

This clone was seen a few times. The V call is TRBV14, the J call TRBJ1-2; 11 nucleotides match TRBD1. From germline, CDR1 is SGHDN and CDR2 FVKESK. V lost 4 bases and J lost 7; bases outside the gene matches: 2. The length of the CDR3 is 13 residues. Here the CDR3 DNA reads TGTGCCAGCAGCCCGGACAGGGGGCTTGGCTACACCTTC. Its translation is CASSPDRGLGYTF.

The chain combines TRBV19 with TRBJ1-1, with 8 bases matching TRBD1. CDR3 length: 13 residues. V shed 7 bases, J shed 4 bases, and the junction held 5 bases outside the gene matches. Per germline, CDR1 LNHDA and CDR2 SQIVND (reference sequence). CDR3 DNA sequence: TGTGCCAGTAATCGGGACAGGACCACTGAAGCTTTCTTT. Protein: CASNRDRTTEAFF.

This sequence joins TRBV30 and TRBJ2-7; 10 bases are a match to TRBD2. The germline V gene encodes CDR1 GTSNPN and CDR2 SVGIG (reference sequence). The CDR3 length is 16 residues. Trimming removed 1 base from V and 0 bases from J; junction bases left unmatched: 6. In DNA form, the CDR3 reads TGTGCCTGGAGTGACTTTAGCGGGAGGAGCTCCTACGAGCAGTACGTC. Encoded protein: CAWSDFSGRSSYEQYV.

The chain has TRBV30 and TRBJ2-2; the match to TRBD1 covers 9 bases. This CDR3 has 17 residues. V shed 8 bases and J 4 bases; nucleotides not matched to a gene: 17. In germline, CDR1 is GTSNPN, CDR2 SVGIG (reference sequence). This CDR3 reads CARKGTGPTWTTGELFF. Here the CDR3 DNA reads TGTGCCCGAAAAGGGACAGGGCCCACGTGGACCACCGGGGAGCTGTTTTTT. The full variable domain, completed using reference TRBV30 and TRBJ2-2, is SQTIHQWPATLVQPVGSPLSLECTVEGTSNPNLYWYRQAAGRGLQLLFYSVGIGQISSEVPQNLSASRPQDRQFILSSKKLLLSDSGFYLCARKGTGPTWTTGELFFGEGSRLTVL.

This chain links TRBV18 with TRBJ1-1; TRBD1 matches at 7 bases. The CDR3 consists of 15 residues. Germline lookup yields CDR1 KGHSH and CDR2 LQKENI. Trimming took 3 bases from V and 0 from J; bases not matched to a gene: 4. The chain's CDR3 is CASSPRQGVNTEAFF. CDR3 nucleotide sequence: TGTGCCAGCTCACCCCGACAGGGAGTGAACACTGAAGCTTTCTTT.

This chain connects TRBV4-3 to TRBJ2-3, with D perhaps matching TRBD2 (6 bases). Trimming took off 0 bases at V and 3 bases at J, with 16 bases between the two ends. CDR3 length equals 17 residues. Germline CDR1 LGHNA, CDR2 YSLEER. The CDR3 is CASSQDMVSEGTDTQYF. CDR3 DNA: TGCGCCAGCAGCCAAGATATGGTTTCGGAGGGGACAGATACGCAGTATTTT.

The chain recombines TRBV29-1 with TRBJ2-1; 12 nucleotides align to TRBD2. Germline loops: CDR1 SQVTM, CDR2 ANQGSEA. There are 18 residues in the CDR3. V was pared by 6 bases and J by 5 bases, with 17 bases of the junction left unmatched. As DNA, the CDR3 is TGCAGCGTAGCCGGGACTAGCGGGCCAAACAGGGGTCACAATGAGCAGTTCTTC. This codes for CSVAGTSGPNRGHNEQFF.

The rearrangement uses TRBV7-2 and TRBJ2-5, with a weak D call TRBD2 (6 bases). The CDR3 has 17 residues. Per germline, CDR1 SGHTA and CDR2 FQGNSA. V shed 4 bases and J shed 2 bases, with 20 bases lying between them. The CDR3 loop reads CASSYLGVAEIQETQYF. The CDR3 coding sequence is TGTGCCAGCAGCTATCTGGGGGTAGCGGAGATACAAGAGACCCAGTACTTC.

V gene TRBV2 combines with J gene TRBJ1-2; 7 bases are a match to TRBD1. The CDR3 totals 14 residues. The V segment lost 8 bases and the J segment 4 bases; nucleotides outside the gene matches: 10. The germline gives CDR1 SNHLY, CDR2 FYNNEI. CDR3 amino acids: CASGKTGSGYGYTF. Written as DNA, the CDR3 is TGTGCCAGCGGAAAGACAGGGAGCGGCTATGGCTACACCTTC.

The chain is built from TRBV2 and TRBJ1-4, with D perhaps TRBD1 (6 bases). The CDR3 contains 13 residues. V was shortened by 7 bases and J by 5 bases, with 11 bases between the two germline ends. Germline V CDR1 and CDR2: SNHLY, FYNNEI. The CDR3 sequence: CASMAGENEKLFF. CDR3 in DNA: TGTGCCAGCATGGCAGGGGAAAATGAAAAACTGTTTTTT.

This chain links TRBV6-1 with TRBJ1-5; 8 nucleotides agree with TRBD1. Losses at the gene ends were 4 bases for V and 4 bases for J; bases not matched to a gene: 15. The CDR3 sequence is 18 residues long. Germline V gene sequence: CDR1 MNHNS, CDR2 SASEGT. CDR3 region: CASSANSKDRGGNQPQHF. In nucleotides, the CDR3 is TGTGCCAGCAGTGCCAATTCCAAAGACAGGGGAGGGAATCAGCCCCAGCATTTT.

This chain connects TRBV15 to TRBJ2-2, with TRBD2 matching over 7 bases. Looked up from germline, CDR1 is LNHNV and CDR2 is YYDKDF (reference sequence). Trimming removed 3 bases from V and 3 bases from J; junction bases left unmatched: 1. The CDR3 covers 14 residues. The CDR3 protein is CATSRGGHTGELFF. The CDR3 DNA follows: TGTGCCACCAGCAGGGGAGGGCACACCGGGGAGCTGTTTTTT.